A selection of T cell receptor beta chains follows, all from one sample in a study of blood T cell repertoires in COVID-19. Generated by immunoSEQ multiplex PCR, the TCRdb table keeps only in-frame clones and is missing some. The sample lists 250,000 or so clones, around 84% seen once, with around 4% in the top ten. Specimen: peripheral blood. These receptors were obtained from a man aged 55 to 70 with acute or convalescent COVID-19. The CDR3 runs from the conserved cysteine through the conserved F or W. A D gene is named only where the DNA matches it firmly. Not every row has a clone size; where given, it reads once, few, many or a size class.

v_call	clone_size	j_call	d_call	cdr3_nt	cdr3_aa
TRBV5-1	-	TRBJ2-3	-	TGCGCCAGCAGCTTGGCACCGGGCATGGGGCACACAGATACGCAGTATTTT	CASSLAPGMGHTDTQYF
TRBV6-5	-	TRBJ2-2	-	TGTGCCAGCAGTCCTCCCAGGGCCGGGGAGCTGTTTTTT	CASSPPRAGELFF
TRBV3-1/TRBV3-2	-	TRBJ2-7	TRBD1	TGTGCCAGCAGCCAAGCCCTGGACAGGTTCTACGAGCAGTACTTC	CASSQALDRFYEQYF
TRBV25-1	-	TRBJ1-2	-	TGTGCCAGCAGTGATTGGACAGCTAACTATGGCTACACCTTC	CASSDWTANYGYTF
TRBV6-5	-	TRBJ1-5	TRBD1	TGTGCCAGCAACCCAGGACAGGGCGGACAGCCCCAGCATTTT	CASNPGQGGQPQHF
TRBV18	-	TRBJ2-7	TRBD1	TGTGCCAGCTCACTCTCATCCGGGACAGGGGAGCAGTACTTC	CASSLSSGTGEQYF
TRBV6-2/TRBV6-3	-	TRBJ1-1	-	TGTGCCAGCAGTTACACCAGTTATTCAGGAAATGCTGAAGCTTTCTTT	CASSYTSYSGNAEAFF
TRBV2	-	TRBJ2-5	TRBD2	TGTGCCAGCATGCGGGGGGGAGAGACCCAGTACTTC	CASMRGGETQYF
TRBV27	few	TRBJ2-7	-	TGTGCCAGTTTTAGCTACGAGCAGTACTTC	CASFSYEQYF
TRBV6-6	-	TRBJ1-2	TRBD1	TGTGCCAGCAGACGCGGACAGGCGCAAGGCTACACCTTC	CASRRGQAQGYTF
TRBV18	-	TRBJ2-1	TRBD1	TGTGCCAGCTGCCTCCGGGACAGGGCCGATGAGCAGTTCTTC	CASCLRDRADEQFF
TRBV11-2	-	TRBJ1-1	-	TGTGCCAGCAGCTTAGACAGGAGGACTGAAGCTTTCTTT	CASSLDRRTEAFF
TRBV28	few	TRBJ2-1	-	TGTGCCAGCAGTTTGGAGGCGGGCTCCTACAATGAGCAGTTCTTC	CASSLEAGSYNEQFF
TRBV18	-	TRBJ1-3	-	TGTGCCAGCTCACCACGGGACACCTCCTCTGGAAACACCATATATTTT	CASSPRDTSSGNTIYF
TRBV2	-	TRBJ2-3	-	TGTGCCAGCAGTGAAACTGGGGGGATTAGATCAGATACGCAGTATTTT	CASSETGGIRSDTQYF
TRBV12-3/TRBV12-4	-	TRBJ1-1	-	TGTGCCAGCAGTTTTGCCAGGGACACTGAAGCTTTCTTT	CASSFARDTEAFF
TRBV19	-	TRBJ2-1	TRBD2	TGTGCCAGTAGGCCGGGACTAGAGGACAATGAGCAGTTCTTC	CASRPGLEDNEQFF
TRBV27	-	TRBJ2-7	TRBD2	TGTGCCAGCAGTTTCTCTAGCGGGAGCTACGAGCAGTACTTC	CASSFSSGSYEQYF
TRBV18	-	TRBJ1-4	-	TGTGCCAGCTCATCCTCAGGGGTGGCGGCTAATGAAAAACTGTTTTTT	CASSSSGVAANEKLFF
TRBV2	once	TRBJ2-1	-	TGTGCCAGCAGGGTTCTAGGTGATGAGCAGTTCTTC	CASRVLGDEQFF
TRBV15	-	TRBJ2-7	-	TGTGCCACCAGCAGAGATACCTACGAGCAGTACTTC	CATSRDTYEQYF
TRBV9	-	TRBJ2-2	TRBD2	TGTGCCAGCAGCCCCAGGACTAGCCGAAACACCGGGGAGCTGTTTTTT	CASSPRTSRNTGELFF
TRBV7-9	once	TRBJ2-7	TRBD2	TGTGCCAGCAGCCGTGGGGGAGGGGTAGGCGAGCAGTACTTC	CASSRGGGVGEQYF
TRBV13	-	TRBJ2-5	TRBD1	TGTGCCAGCAGCCCTCTGGGGACAGGGGGTCAAGAGACCCAGTACTTC	CASSPLGTGGQETQYF
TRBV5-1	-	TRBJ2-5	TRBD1	TGCGCCAGCAGCTTGGTCATAGACAGGGTAGTAGAGACCCAGTACTTC	CASSLVIDRVVETQYF
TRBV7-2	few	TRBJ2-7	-	TGTGCCAGCAGCTTAGCGCGACATTCCTACGAGCAGTACTTC	CASSLARHSYEQYF
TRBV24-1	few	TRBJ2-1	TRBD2	TGTGCCACCAGTGCCCCGTCGGGGGGTACCTACAATGAGCAGTTCTTC	CATSAPSGGTYNEQFF
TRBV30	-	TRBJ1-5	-	TGTGCCTGGGAGCCAGGTGTCAATCAGCCCCAGCATTTT	CAWEPGVNQPQHF
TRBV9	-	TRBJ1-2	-	TGTGCCAGCAGCGTAGACGGTAACTATGGCTACACCTTC	CASSVDGNYGYTF
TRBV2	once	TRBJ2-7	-	TGTGCCAGCAGTCTAATTATTGGACTTGCGGGGTACGAGCAGTACTTC	CASSLIIGLAGYEQYF
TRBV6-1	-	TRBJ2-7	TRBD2	TGTGCCAGCAGTGAAACCCTTAGCGGGAAAGGGTACGAGCAGTACTTC	CASSETLSGKGYEQYF